The 18 T cell receptor beta chains listed next were all sequenced from one sample in a study of cytomegalovirus exposure and HLA in healthy donors. Amplification used 60 Vbeta primers and 13 Jbeta primers. The method was immunoSEQ multiplex PCR; TCRdb's version includes in-frame clones alone and lacks a portion of them. The sample lists 170,000 or so clones, roughly 84% occurring once. The sample taken for sequencing was PBMCs. These receptors were obtained from a man aged 50 to 59 in good health and CMV-seropositive.

The chain carries TRBV18 and TRBJ2-7; maybe TRBD1 (5 bases). Germline V gene sequence: CDR1 KGHSH, CDR2 LQKENI. CDR3 length equals 13 residues. The germline V and J ends were trimmed by 5 bases and 6 bases, with 14 bases remaining between them. The CDR3 spells CASSTTTVSEQYF. The CDR3 nucleotides read TGTGCCAGCTCAACAACGACAGTTTCCGAGCAGTACTTC. The full variable domain, completed using reference TRBV18 and TRBJ2-7, is NAGVMQNPRHLVRRRGQEARLRCSPMKGHSHVYWYRQLPEEGLKFMVYLQKENIIDESGMPKERFSAEFPKEGPSILRIQQVVRGDSAAYFCASSTTTVSEQYFGPGTRLTVT.

CDR3 in DNA: TGTGCCAGCAGTGAGGGCAAAATCAACCTCCGCTATGGCTACACCTTC. The encoded protein is CASSEGKINLRYGYTF. The rearrangement links TRBV6-1 to TRBJ1-2; D gene unclear. The CDR3 spans 16 residues. Germline CDR1 MNHNS, CDR2 SASEGT. V lost 3 bases to trimming and J lost 4 bases, with 18 bases between them.

The V and J genes are TRBV7-3 and TRBJ2-7, with a weak D call TRBD1 (5 bases). V lost 5 bases and J lost 0, with 20 bases in between. Germline V gene sequence: CDR1 SGHTA, CDR2 FQGTGA. This CDR3 is 17 amino acids long. The CDR3 nucleotides read TGTGCCAGCAGCCCACTCCCCGACAGACAGTTCTCCTACGAGCAGTACTTC. Its translation is CASSPLPDRQFSYEQYF.

J is TRBJ2-2 and V is TRBV5-8; TRBD2 aligns across 13 bases. Trimming at V came to 4 bases and at J to 8 bases, leaving 2 bases not matched to a gene. Germline-derived CDR1 and CDR2 are SGHTS and YDEGEE. CDR3 length equals 14 residues. CDR3 protein: CASSAGLAGGELFF. In nucleotides, the CDR3 is TGTGCCAGCAGCGCGGGACTAGCGGGAGGGGAGCTGTTTTTT.

The chain has TRBV6-1 and TRBJ2-1; 8 nucleotides line up with TRBD1. CDR3 length equals 12 residues. The V gene's germline CDR1 is MNHNS and CDR2 SASEGT. V gave up 7 bases and J gave up 7 bases; unmatched junction bases: 3. CDR3 region: CASTTGGNEQFF. The CDR3 region has the DNA TGTGCCAGCACAACAGGGGGGAATGAGCAGTTCTTC.

The rearrangement links TRBV15 to TRBJ2-2; 8 bases are shared with TRBD2. The CDR3 is made up of 17 amino acids. The germline V gene has CDR1 LNHNV and CDR2 YYDKDF (reference sequence). V gave up 1 base and J gave up 4 bases; unmatched junction bases: 8. Here the CDR3 DNA reads TGTGCCACCAGCAGAGGGCAGCGGGAGAGGGGCACCGGGGAGCTGTTTTTT. Its protein is CATSRGQRERGTGELFF.

The chain carries TRBV13 and TRBJ2-5; D possibly corresponds to TRBD2 (6 bases). TRBJ2-7 matches the DNA end more closely, so the J call is doubtful. The CDR3 loop spans 16 amino acids. Germline V gene data show CDR1 as PRHDT and CDR2 as FYEKMQ (reference sequence). CDR3 protein: CASSLWGVGGSGEQYF. For the CDR3, the DNA is TGTGCCAGCAGCTTATGGGGAGTAGGAGGGTCGGGCGAGCAGTACTTC.

The CDR3 protein is CASSGGSSSYNEQFF. The CDR3 DNA is TGTGCCAGCAGCGGAGGTTCGAGCTCCTACAATGAGCAGTTCTTC. This chain links TRBV11-3 with TRBJ2-1; possibly TRBD2 for D (5 bases). V was trimmed by 5 bases and J by 0 bases, leaving 11 bases between them. Germline V gene data show CDR1 as SGHNT and CDR2 as YENEEA. The length of the CDR3 is 15 residues.

This sequence joins TRBV6-5 and TRBJ1-1; 7 nucleotides align to TRBD1. The germline V gene encodes CDR1 MNHEY and CDR2 SVGAGI. The CDR3 loop spans 13 amino acids. Trimming took 6 bases from V and 7 from J; bases not matched to a gene: 8. For the CDR3, the DNA is TGTGCCAGCAGGAAGGACAGGATTCATGAAGCTTTCTTT. It encodes CASRKDRIHEAFF.

This clone came up a few times. The chain uses TRBV7-2 and TRBJ1-4; a possible D gene is TRBD1 (6 bases). V gave up 3 bases and J gave up 2 bases, with 22 bases separating them. There are 19 residues in the CDR3. CDR1 and CDR2 from the germline V gene are SGHTA and FQGNSA. The CDR3 spells CASSLGNRARAATNEKLFF. CDR3 DNA sequence: TGTGCCAGCAGCTTGGGGAACAGGGCGAGGGCTGCGACTAATGAAAAACTGTTTTTT.

This clone was picked up one time. The chain has TRBV5-1 and TRBJ2-7, with D perhaps matching TRBD2 (6 bases). In germline, CDR1 is SGHRS, CDR2 YFSETQ. V lost 4 bases to trimming and J lost 5 bases, with 28 bases between them. The length of the CDR3 is 18 residues. CDR3 bases: TGCGCCAGCAGCGCGGGGACGATCGCTTCCTATAGCAGCCACGAGCAGTACTTC. Translating gives CASSAGTIASYSSHEQYF.

There are a few counts of this clone. The J gene is TRBJ1-2, the V gene TRBV4-1; 7 bases align to TRBD1. This CDR3 region has 17 residues. With V trimmed by 0 bases and J by 8 bases, 15 bases remained unmatched. CDR1 and CDR2 from the germline V gene are MGHRA and YSYEKL. CDR3 in DNA: TGCGCCAGCAGCCAAGATTCACCAACAGGGGTTCGTGACGGCTACACCTTC. Its translation is CASSQDSPTGVRDGYTF.

The chain combines TRBV19 with TRBJ2-2, with D possibly TRBD2 on 5 matching bases. This CDR3 is 16 amino acids long. Germline CDR1 reads LNHDA; CDR2 reads SQIVND (reference sequence). Trimming removed 1 base at V and 0 bases at J, with 9 bases between. CDR3: CASSIGEGANTGELFF. DNA of the CDR3: TGTGCCAGTAGTATAGGTGAGGGCGCGAACACCGGGGAGCTGTTTTTT.

This sequence joins TRBV2 and TRBJ2-7; 10 bases are shared with TRBD1. The CDR3 covers 16 residues. Germline V gene sequence: CDR1 SNHLY, CDR2 FYNNEI. The V gene end was trimmed by 2 bases and the J gene end by 3 bases; junction bases not matched to a gene: 7. For the CDR3, the DNA is TGTGCCAGCAGTGAAATTTGGACAGGGGGAAACTACGAGCAGTACTTC. Protein product: CASSEIWTGGNYEQYF.

CDR3 region: CASSGGTASYEQYF. The CDR3 region has the DNA TGTGCCAGCAGCGGCGGGACGGCGTCCTACGAGCAGTACTTC. The rearrangement joins TRBV9 to TRBJ2-7, with D possibly being TRBD2 (6 bases). V gave up 3 bases and J gave up 1 base, with 11 bases separating them. The CDR3 covers 14 residues. CDR1 is SGDLS, CDR2 YYNGEE, per germline.

J is TRBJ2-5 and V is TRBV2; 7 nucleotides match TRBD2. The CDR3 has 14 amino acids. Losses at the gene ends were 7 bases for V and 5 bases for J; bases not matched to a gene: 10. Germline CDR1 is SNHLY and CDR2 is FYNNEI. CDR3 bases: TGTGCCAGCATCAAGGGAGGGGCTAGGGAGACCCAGTACTTC. Translation gives CASIKGGARETQYF. Based on the CDR3 plus reference TRBV2 and TRBJ2-5, the full variable domain is EPEVTQTPSHQVTQMGQEVILRCVPISNHLYFYWYRQILGQKVEFLVSFYNNEISEKSEIFDDQFSVERPDGSNFTLKIRSTKLEDSAMYFCASIKGGARETQYFGPGTRLLVL.

This chain links TRBV7-6 with TRBJ1-6, with 9 nucleotides matching TRBD1. V lost 3 bases, J lost 6 bases, and 6 bases stayed unmatched. From germline, CDR1 is SGHVS and CDR2 FNYEAQ. The CDR3 loop spans 16 amino acids. DNA for the CDR3: TGTGCCAGCAGCTTGGGACCGACAGGGGGTAATTCACCCCTCCACTTT. Protein product: CASSLGPTGGNSPLHF.

The V and J genes are TRBV29-1 and TRBJ1-3; D is ambiguous. V dropped 6 bases and J dropped 0 bases, with 12 bases sitting between them. CDR1 and CDR2 from the germline V gene are SQVTM and ANQGSEA. This CDR3 has 14 residues. The CDR3 loop reads CSVQTPFSGNTIYF. CDR3 coding DNA: TGCAGCGTACAGACACCCTTCTCTGGAAACACCATATATTTT.